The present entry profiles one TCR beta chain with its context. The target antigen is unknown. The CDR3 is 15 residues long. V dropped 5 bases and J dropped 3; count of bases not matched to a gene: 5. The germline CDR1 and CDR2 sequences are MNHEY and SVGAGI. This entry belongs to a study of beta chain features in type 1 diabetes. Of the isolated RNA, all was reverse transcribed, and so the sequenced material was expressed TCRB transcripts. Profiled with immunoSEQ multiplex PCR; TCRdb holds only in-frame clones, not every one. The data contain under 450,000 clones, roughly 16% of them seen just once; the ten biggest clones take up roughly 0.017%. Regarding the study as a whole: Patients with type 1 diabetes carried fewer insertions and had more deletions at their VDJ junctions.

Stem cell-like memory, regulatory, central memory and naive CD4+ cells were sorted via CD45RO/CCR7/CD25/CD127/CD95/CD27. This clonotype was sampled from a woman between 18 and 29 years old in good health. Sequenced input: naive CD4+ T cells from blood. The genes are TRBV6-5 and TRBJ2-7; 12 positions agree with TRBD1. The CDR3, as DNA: TGTGCCAGCAGTCACCGGGACAGGGGGCACTACGAGCAGTACTTC. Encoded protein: CASSHRDRGHYEQYF.